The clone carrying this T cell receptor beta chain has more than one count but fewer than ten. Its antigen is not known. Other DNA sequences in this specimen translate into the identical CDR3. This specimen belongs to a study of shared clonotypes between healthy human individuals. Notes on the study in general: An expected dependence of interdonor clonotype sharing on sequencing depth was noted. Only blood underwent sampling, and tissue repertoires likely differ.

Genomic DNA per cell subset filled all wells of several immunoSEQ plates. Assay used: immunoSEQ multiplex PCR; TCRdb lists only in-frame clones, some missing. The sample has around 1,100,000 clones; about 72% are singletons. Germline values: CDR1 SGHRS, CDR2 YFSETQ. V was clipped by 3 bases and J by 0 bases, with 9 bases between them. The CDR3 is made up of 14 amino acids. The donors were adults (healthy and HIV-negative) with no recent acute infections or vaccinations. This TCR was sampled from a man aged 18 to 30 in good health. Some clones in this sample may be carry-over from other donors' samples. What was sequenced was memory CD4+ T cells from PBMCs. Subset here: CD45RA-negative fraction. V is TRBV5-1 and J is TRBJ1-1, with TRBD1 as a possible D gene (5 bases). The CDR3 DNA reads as TGCGCCAGCAGCTGGGACGGTATGAACACTGAAGCTTTCTTT. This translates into CASSWDGMNTEAFF.